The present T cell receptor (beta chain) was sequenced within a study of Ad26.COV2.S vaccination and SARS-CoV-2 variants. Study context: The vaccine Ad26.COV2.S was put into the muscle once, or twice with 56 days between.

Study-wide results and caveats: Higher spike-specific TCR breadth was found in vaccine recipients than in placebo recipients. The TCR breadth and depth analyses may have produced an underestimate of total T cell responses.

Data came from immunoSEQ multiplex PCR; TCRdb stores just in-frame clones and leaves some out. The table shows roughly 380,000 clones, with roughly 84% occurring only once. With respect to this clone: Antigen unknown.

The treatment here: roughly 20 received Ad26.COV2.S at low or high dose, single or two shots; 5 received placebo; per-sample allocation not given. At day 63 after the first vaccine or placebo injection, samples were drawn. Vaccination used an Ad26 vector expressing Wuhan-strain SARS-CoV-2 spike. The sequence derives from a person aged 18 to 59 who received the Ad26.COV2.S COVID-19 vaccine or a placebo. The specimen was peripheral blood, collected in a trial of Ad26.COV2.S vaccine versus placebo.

The CDR3 sequence is CASSPSASSGNTDTQYF. The CDR3, as DNA: TGCGCCAGCAGCCCCTCTGCTTCTAGCGGGAACACAGATACGCAGTATTTT. The V and J genes are TRBV4-3 and TRBJ2-3, with TRBD2 matching 9 bases. Germline V gene lookup returns CDR1 LGHNA and CDR2 YSLEER. This CDR3 spans 17 amino acids. V lost 4 bases, J lost 2 bases, and 10 bases stayed unmatched.